Listed below are T cell receptor beta chains from one sample, sequenced in a study of shared clonotypes between healthy human individuals. Libraries were prepared by immunoSEQ multiplex PCR; TCRdb keeps only in-frame clonotypes and omits some of them. The table has 2 million to 2.5 million clones, roughly 92% seen once. Sequencing was carried out using naive CD4+ T cells from PBMCs. Receptors were obtained from a man aged 18 to 30 in good health. Some clones in this sample may be carry-over from other donors' samples. Each CDR3 is given with its conserved first and last residue.

CDR3 protein | V gene
CASSAGLGSGNEQFF | TRBV6-6
CASSGWRGVGLEKLFF | TRBV2
CASSPTLGGRSGETQYF | TRBV7-8
CASLPGTAPGNEQYF | TRBV6-6
CASARGNEQFF | TRBV7-9
CASSRDLETQYF | TRBV5-1
CSVHGWTGAATDTQYF | TRBV29-1
CASSPGTEAQPQHF | TRBV6-5
CSVAGTGGPDTQYF | TRBV29-1
CASSPGSGETQYF | TRBV7-6
CASSSGGGETQYF | TRBV27
CASSRANYGYTF | TRBV28
CASSGGPNEKLFF | TRBV9
CASSSRTGAYEQYF | TRBV5-1
CSVRATSTGGTEAFF | TRBV29-1
CATSRGLFGTAEQYF | TRBV15
CASSLSWSVYGYTF | TRBV27
CASSWKSVLGDTEAFF | TRBV5-4
CASSQTQPQHF | TRBV6-6
CASSRQGREAFF | TRBV28
CASSGRGQRARSDTQYF | TRBV18
CASSLGTTPYEQYF | TRBV28